This TCR beta chain comes out of a study of shared clonotypes between healthy human individuals. Study-level points and caveats: Generally, naive subsets (rather than memory subsets) showed larger estimated richness.

Researchers partitioned CD4+ cells into CD45RA+ naive and CD45RA-negative memory subsets. The junction had 5 bases not matched to a gene; V was cut back by 5 bases and J by 2 bases. The CDR3 has 15 residues. Germline CDR1 and CDR2: MNHNY and SVGAGI (reference sequence). In the source study's methods: Junction-only immunoSEQ data arrived without quality scores, meaning filtering differed. Sequenced by immunoSEQ multiplex PCR; TCRdb stores in-frame clones only, minus some. V, J and clone size were drawn from that table, and D and trimming were deduced from the DNA. The sample has 2 million or so clones, roughly 95% seen once. Of note for this clone: No antigen is known for it.

Source material: naive CD4+ T cells sorted from blood. As to subset: CD45RA+ positively selected. The clonotype originates from a man younger than 35 in good health. This rearrangement joins TRBV6-6 to TRBJ2-1; TRBD2 agrees at 8 bases. Here the CDR3 reads CASSPRLATYNEQFF. DNA of the CDR3: TGTGCCAGCAGTCCCCGACTAGCGACCTACAATGAGCAGTTCTTC.